A single sample is the source of the 9 T cell receptor beta chains below, sequenced in a study of identical twins. Using its own MiXCR run on the 5' RACE reads, TCRdb lists one record per CDR3 protein. The data hold over 600,000 distinct CDR3 sequences, with less than 25% observed a single time. These same data were also listed under a study on T cells expressing NK-cell markers.

Sequencing was performed on PBMCs. The receptors shown here come from a woman younger than 30 in good health.

This clonotype came up a few times. This chain joins TRBV29-1 and TRBJ2-5, with D hard to call. Trimming cost V 8 bases and J 7 bases, with 11 bases left between them. The CDR3 is 10 residues long. Germline CDR1 is SQVTM and CDR2 is ANQGSEA. The CDR3 coding sequence is TGCAGCTCGTACAGTGGGACCCAGTACTTC. This translates into CSSYSGTQYF. The whole variable domain, filled in from reference TRBV29-1 and TRBJ2-5, reads SAVISQKPSRDICQRGTSLTIQCQVDSQVTMMFWYRQQPGQSLTLIATANQGSEATYESGFVIDKFPISRPNLTFSTLTVSNMSPEDSSIYLCSSYSGTQYFGPGTRLLVL.

This clonotype was recorded at least ten times. The genes are TRBV6-1 and TRBJ1-1; 8 positions match TRBD1. V shed 4 bases, J shed 7 bases, and the junction held 5 bases outside the gene matches. Germline loops: CDR1 MNHNS, CDR2 SASEGT. CDR3 length equals 13 residues. CDR3 DNA: TGTGCCAGCAGTGCGACAGGGGACGATGAAGCTTTCTTT. Its translation is CASSATGDDEAFF.

This clonotype has at least ten counts. V usage is TRBV20-1 and J usage is TRBJ2-3; 13 bases align to TRBD2. Germline CDR1 reads DFQATT; CDR2 reads SNEGSKA (reference sequence). Trimming took 4 bases from V and 6 from J; bases not matched to a gene: 4. The CDR3 spans 14 residues. The CDR3 DNA sequence: TGCAGTGCTAATCCGGGACTAGCGGGGGATACGCAGTATTTT. Translating gives CSANPGLAGDTQYF.

The chain employs TRBV4-3 and TRBJ2-1, with D perhaps matching TRBD1 (6 bases). Germline values: CDR1 LGHNA, CDR2 YSLEER. With 0 bases removed from V and 3 bases from J, the gap between germline ends came to 12 bases. The CDR3 covers 16 residues. This CDR3 is CASSQEPRDNYNEQFF. The CDR3 DNA is TGCGCCAGCAGCCAAGAACCCAGGGACAACTACAATGAGCAGTTCTTC.

The genes are TRBV9 and TRBJ2-3, with TRBD1 matching 8 bases. The CDR3 is 14 amino acids. V dropped 3 bases and J dropped 1; count of bases not matched to a gene: 1. From germline, CDR1 is SGDLS and CDR2 YYNGEE. The CDR3 bases are TGTGCCAGCAGCGAGGACAGGGGCACAGATACGCAGTATTTT. It yields the protein CASSEDRGTDTQYF.

This chain uses TRBV6-2 or TRBV6-3 with TRBJ1-5, with no clear D. Germline CDR1 reads MNHEY; CDR2 reads SVGEGT. The CDR3 runs 14 residues. The V gene lost 0 bases and the J gene lost 3 bases, with 6 bases spanning the gap. The CDR3 here is CASSYSGFNQPQHF. CDR3 sequence (DNA): TGTGCCAGCAGTTACTCAGGGTTCAATCAGCCCCAGCATTTT.

V and J are TRBV5-1 and TRBJ2-1; 9 nucleotides agree with TRBD2. In germline, CDR1 is SGHRS, CDR2 YFSETQ. The J segment lost 4 bases and the V segment lost 0 bases, leaving 8 bases of the junction unmatched. CDR3 length: 17 residues. CDR3 nucleotides: TGCGCCAGCAGCTTGGACCCAGCGGGAGGACTGTACAATGAGCAGTTCTTC. Translated, it gives CASSLDPAGGLYNEQFF. The full variable domain, rest sourced from reference TRBV5-1 and TRBJ2-1, is KAGVTQTPRYLIKTRGQQVTLSCSPISGHRSVSWYQQTPGQGLQFLFEYFSETQRNKGNFPGRFSGRQFSNSRSEMNVSTLELGDSALYLCASSLDPAGGLYNEQFFGPGTRLTVL.

This clonotype was found a few times. The rearrangement links TRBV5-4 to TRBJ2-5; D possibly corresponds to TRBD2 (5 bases). CDR3 length: 14 amino acids. Germline V gives CDR1 SGHNT, CDR2 YYREEE (reference sequence). V was shortened by 5 bases and J by 2 bases, with 13 bases between the two germline ends. CDR3 bases: TGTGCCAGCAGGTCGGAGGCAGAACAAGAGACCCAGTACTTC. As protein: CASRSEAEQETQYF.

V and J are TRBV3-1 and TRBJ2-1; TRBD1 is a possible D gene (5 bases). V lost 0 bases and J lost 3, with 9 bases in between. The CDR3 spans 15 residues. From germline, CDR1 is LGHDT and CDR2 YNNKEL (reference sequence). CDR3 protein: CASSQDQGYYNEQFF. As DNA, the CDR3 is TGTGCCAGCAGCCAAGATCAGGGCTACTACAATGAGCAGTTCTTC.